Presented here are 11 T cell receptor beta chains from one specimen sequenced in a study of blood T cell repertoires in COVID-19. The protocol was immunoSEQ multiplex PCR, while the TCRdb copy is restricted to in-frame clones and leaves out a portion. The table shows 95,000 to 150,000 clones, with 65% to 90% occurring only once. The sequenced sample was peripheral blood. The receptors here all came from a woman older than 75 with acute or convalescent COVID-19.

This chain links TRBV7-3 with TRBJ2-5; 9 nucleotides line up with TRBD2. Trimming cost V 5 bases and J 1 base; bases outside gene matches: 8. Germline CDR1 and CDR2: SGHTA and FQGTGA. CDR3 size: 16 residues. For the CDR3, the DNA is TGTGCCAGCAGCCCCGGGGGCGGGGGGGCCCAAGAGACCCAGTACTTC. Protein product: CASSPGGGGAQETQYF. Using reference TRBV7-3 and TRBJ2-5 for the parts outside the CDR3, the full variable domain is GAGVSQTPSNKVTEKGKYVELRCDPISGHTALYWYRQSLGQGPEFLIYFQGTGAADDSGLPNDRFFAVRPEGSVSTLKIQRTERGDSAVYLCASSPGGGGAQETQYFGPGTRLLVL.

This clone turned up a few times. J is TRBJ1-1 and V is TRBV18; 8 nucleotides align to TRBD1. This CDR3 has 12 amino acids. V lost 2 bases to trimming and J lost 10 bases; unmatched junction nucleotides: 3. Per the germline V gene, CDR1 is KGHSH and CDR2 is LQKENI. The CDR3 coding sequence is TGTGCCAGCTCACCATTAGGGACAGGAGCTTTCTTT. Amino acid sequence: CASSPLGTGAFF. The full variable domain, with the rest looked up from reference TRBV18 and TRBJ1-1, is NAGVMQNPRHLVRRRGQEARLRCSPMKGHSHVYWYRQLPEEGLKFMVYLQKENIIDESGMPKERFSAEFPKEGPSILRIQQVVRGDSAAYFCASSPLGTGAFFGQGTRLTVV.

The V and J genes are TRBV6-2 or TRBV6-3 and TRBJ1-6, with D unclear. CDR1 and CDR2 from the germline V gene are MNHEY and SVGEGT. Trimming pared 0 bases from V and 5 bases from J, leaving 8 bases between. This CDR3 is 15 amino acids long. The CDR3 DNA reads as TGTGCCAGCAGTTACTCTCGTGTTCATAATTCACCCCTCCACTTT. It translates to CASSYSRVHNSPLHF.

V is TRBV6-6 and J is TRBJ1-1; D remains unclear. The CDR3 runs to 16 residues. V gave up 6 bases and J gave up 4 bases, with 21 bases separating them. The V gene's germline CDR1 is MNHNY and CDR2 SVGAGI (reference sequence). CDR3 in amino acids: CASRPDSRGVFTEAFF. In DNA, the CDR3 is TGTGCCAGCAGGCCCGATTCCCGCGGTGTGTTCACTGAAGCTTTCTTT.

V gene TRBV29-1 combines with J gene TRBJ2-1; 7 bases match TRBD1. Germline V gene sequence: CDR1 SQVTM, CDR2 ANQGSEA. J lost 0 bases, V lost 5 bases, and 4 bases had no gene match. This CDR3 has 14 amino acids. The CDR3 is CSVNRGSSYNEQFF. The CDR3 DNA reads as TGCAGCGTTAACAGGGGAAGCTCCTACAATGAGCAGTTCTTC.

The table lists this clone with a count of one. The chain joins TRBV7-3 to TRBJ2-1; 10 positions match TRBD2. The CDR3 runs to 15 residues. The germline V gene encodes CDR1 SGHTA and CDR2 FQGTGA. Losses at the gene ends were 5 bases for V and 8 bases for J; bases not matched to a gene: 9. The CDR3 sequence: CASSRWSGGVDEQFF. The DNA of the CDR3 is TGTGCCAGCAGCAGGTGGAGCGGGGGGGTCGATGAGCAGTTCTTC.

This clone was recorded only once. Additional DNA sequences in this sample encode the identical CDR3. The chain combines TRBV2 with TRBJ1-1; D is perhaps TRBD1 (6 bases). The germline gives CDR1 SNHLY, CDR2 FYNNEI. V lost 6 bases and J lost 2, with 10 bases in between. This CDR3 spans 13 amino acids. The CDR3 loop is CASRGQPNTEAFF. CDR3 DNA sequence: TGTGCCAGCAGAGGACAGCCCAACACTGAAGCTTTCTTT.

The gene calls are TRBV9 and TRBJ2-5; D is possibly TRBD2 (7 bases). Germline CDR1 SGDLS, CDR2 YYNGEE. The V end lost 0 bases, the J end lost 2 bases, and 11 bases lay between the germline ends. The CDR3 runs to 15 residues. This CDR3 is CASSVDGRGQETQYF. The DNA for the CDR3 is TGTGCCAGCAGCGTAGATGGGAGGGGGCAAGAGACCCAGTACTTC.

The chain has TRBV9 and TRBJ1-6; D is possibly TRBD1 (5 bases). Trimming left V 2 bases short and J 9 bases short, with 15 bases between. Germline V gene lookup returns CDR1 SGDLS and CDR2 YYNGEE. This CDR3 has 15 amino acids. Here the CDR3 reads CASSVGGTVGSPLHF. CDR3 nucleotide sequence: TGTGCCAGCAGCGTTGGGGGGACGGTAGGTTCACCCCTCCACTTT.

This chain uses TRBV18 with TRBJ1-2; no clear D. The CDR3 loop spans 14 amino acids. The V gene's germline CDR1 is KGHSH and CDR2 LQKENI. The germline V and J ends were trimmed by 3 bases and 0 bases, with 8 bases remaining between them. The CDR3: CASSPGTSNYGYTF. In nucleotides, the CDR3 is TGTGCCAGCTCACCGGGCACTTCTAACTATGGCTACACCTTC.

CDR3 nucleotides: TGTGCCAGCAGATTACAGGGTCGGCCGCCTTTCTTT. It encodes CASRLQGRPPFF. The V gene is TRBV6-1, the J gene TRBJ1-1; a weak D match, TRBD1 (6 bases). The CDR3 totals 12 residues. From germline, CDR1 is MNHNS and CDR2 SASEGT. V was shortened by 6 bases and J by 12 bases, with 17 bases between the two germline ends.